Each of the 15 T cell receptor beta chains below was sequenced from the same sample in a study of T cell responses to AZD1222 COVID-19 vaccine (dated by TCRdb to about 2021). The sample's time point label, in plain terms: baseline before first vaccination. The library came from the immunoSEQ multiplex PCR assay. Imported from immuneACCESS, the table was reduced by TCRdb to in-frame sequences with V and J called. These copies leave out some clones; in studies compared against another copy, an unresolved V gene accounts for under half, and the cause of the remainder is not known. The sample includes 90,000 to 150,000 clones, with approximately 87% observed a single time. The ten largest clones capture over 3% of the sample. This specimen was peripheral blood, taken on day 0 of AZD1222 vaccination. Receptors originate from an adult in good health.

A word on this clone: This sample includes further DNA sequences coding for the same CDR3. V and J are TRBV20-1 and TRBJ1-6; no clear D. The germline V and J ends were trimmed by 3 bases and 0 bases, with 9 bases remaining between them. The V gene's germline CDR1 is DFQATT and CDR2 SNEGSKA (reference sequence). This CDR3 is 15 amino acids long. CDR3 coding DNA: TGCAGTGCTAGTATCGGGAGCTCCTATAATTCACCCCTCCACTTT. Translated, it gives CSASIGSSYNSPLHF.

The CDR3 coding sequence is TGTGCCAGCCGCCGGGGCAGGGTGGCCGTGAGTTCACCCCTCCACTTT. It yields the protein CASRRGRVAVSSPLHF. The chain recombines TRBV2 with TRBJ1-6, with TRBD1 as a possible D gene (5 bases). The CDR3 length is 16 residues. The ends were cut back, 8 bases at V and 9 bases at J, with 23 bases in the middle. Per germline, CDR1 SNHLY and CDR2 FYNNEI.

V usage is TRBV5-5 and J usage is TRBJ1-1; tentatively, D is TRBD1 (5 bases). CDR3 size: 14 residues. The V end lost 2 bases, the J end lost 3 bases, and 11 bases lay between the germline ends. Germline CDR1 and CDR2: SGHKS and YYEKEE (reference sequence). This CDR3 is CASSFIGRDTEAFF. Written as DNA, the CDR3 is TGTGCCAGCAGCTTTATAGGCAGGGACACTGAAGCTTTCTTT.

This sequence joins TRBV7-6 and TRBJ1-1; D perhaps matches TRBD1 (6 bases). CDR1 is SGHVS and CDR2 is FNYEAQ in the germline V gene. This CDR3 spans 15 amino acids. Deletions cut 5 bases from V and 1 base from J, with 14 bases between. The CDR3 DNA reads as TGTGCCAGCAGCGAACAGGGTGAGGGGAACACTGAAGCTTTCTTT. Residues: CASSEQGEGNTEAFF.

The chain has TRBV27 and TRBJ1-1, with D perhaps TRBD1 (5 bases). This CDR3 has 15 amino acids. The V gene lost 5 bases and the J gene lost 0 bases, with 13 bases spanning the gap. Germline assignment: CDR1 MNHEY and CDR2 SMNVEV (reference sequence). CDR3 residues: CASSPHRSMNTEAFF. CDR3 DNA: TGTGCCAGCAGTCCGCACAGGAGCATGAACACTGAAGCTTTCTTT.

The count of this clone is one. This chain connects TRBV4-2 to TRBJ2-2; 8 bases agree with TRBD1. This CDR3 comprises 16 residues. Germline-derived CDR1 and CDR2 are LGHNA and YNFKEQ. V gave up 8 bases and J gave up 2 bases; unmatched junction bases: 10. CDR3 loop: CASAPSGGPNTGELFF. The CDR3 DNA reads as TGTGCCAGCGCCCCGTCAGGGGGCCCTAACACCGGGGAGCTGTTTTTT.

This chain links TRBV7-3 with TRBJ2-5; no reliable D call. There are 14 residues in the CDR3. Germline CDR1 reads SGHTA; CDR2 reads FQGTGA. Trimming took off 2 bases at V and 3 bases at J, with 10 bases between the two ends. The CDR3 spells CASSLAPNKETQYF. The CDR3 DNA is TGTGCCAGCAGCTTAGCTCCTAACAAAGAGACCCAGTACTTC.

The chain couples TRBV12-5 to TRBJ2-7; 10 bases agree with TRBD1. CDR3 length: 15 residues. V was clipped by 6 bases and J by 3 bases; unmatched bases: 8. Germline assignment: CDR1 LGHNT and CDR2 FRNRAP. CDR3 nucleotides: TGTGCTAGTGGGCCTTACCGGGACAGGGGCTACGAGCAGTACTTC. It is translated as CASGPYRDRGYEQYF.

This clone was counted between two and nine times. V gene TRBV11-3 combines with J gene TRBJ2-2; D possibly uses TRBD1 or TRBD2 (5 bases each). Germline assignment: CDR1 SGHNT and CDR2 YENEEA. V lost 1 base, J lost 6 bases, and 9 bases lay in between. This CDR3 comprises 14 residues. The DNA of the CDR3 is TGTGCCAGCAGCTTAGGGGGGACGGCCGGGGAGCTGTTTTTT. It codes for CASSLGGTAGELFF.

The chain carries TRBV7-2 and TRBJ2-1; 8 bases are a match to TRBD1. The CDR3 totals 15 residues. In germline, CDR1 is SGHTA, CDR2 FQGNSA. The trim removed 5 bases at V and 5 bases at J, leaving 8 bases unmatched. CDR3 coding DNA: TGTGCCAGCAGCCTGCGACAGGGGCGGCACAATGAGCAGTTCTTC. It yields the protein CASSLRQGRHNEQFF.

The genes are TRBV25-1 and TRBJ1-1; no clear D gene. Germline CDR1 is MGHDK and CDR2 is SYGVNS. V lost 4 bases to trimming and J lost 3 bases, with 12 bases between them. This CDR3 comprises 14 residues. The CDR3 sequence is CASSASRRDTEAFF. CDR3 in DNA: TGTGCCAGCAGTGCCTCCCGTCGGGACACTGAAGCTTTCTTT.

The rearrangement links TRBV27 to TRBJ2-7, with a weak D call TRBD2 (5 bases). Deletions cut 7 bases from V and 7 bases from J, with 17 bases between. Germline V lookup: CDR1 MNHEY, CDR2 SMNVEV (reference sequence). The CDR3 loop spans 13 amino acids. The CDR3 bases are TGTGCCAGCACCCGCAGGCCAGGAGGAGAGCAGTACTTC. This sequence encodes CASTRRPGGEQYF.

The chain is built from TRBV29-1 and TRBJ2-1; 9 positions agree with TRBD2. The CDR3 extends over 17 amino acids. CDR1 is SQVTM, CDR2 ANQGSEA, per germline. Losses at the gene ends were 1 base for V and 0 bases for J; bases not matched to a gene: 7. CDR3 residues: CSVEGVAGATSYNEQFF. The CDR3 region has the DNA TGCAGCGTTGAAGGGGTAGCGGGGGCGACCTCCTACAATGAGCAGTTCTTC.

V usage is TRBV2 and J usage is TRBJ2-1, with 12 nucleotides matching TRBD2. J lost 9 bases, V lost 5 bases, and 8 bases had no gene match. Germline V lookup: CDR1 SNHLY, CDR2 FYNNEI. CDR3 length equals 15 residues. The CDR3 bases are TGTGCCAGCAGTCCTCTAGCGGGGGGGCTCGGTGAGCAGTTCTTC. It codes for CASSPLAGGLGEQFF. Full variable domain (missing parts from reference TRBV2 and TRBJ2-1): EPEVTQTPSHQVTQMGQEVILRCVPISNHLYFYWYRQILGQKVEFLVSFYNNEISEKSEIFDDQFSVERPDGSNFTLKIRSTKLEDSAMYFCASSPLAGGLGEQFFGPGTRLTVL.

The V call is TRBV18, the J call TRBJ1-4, with TRBD1 matching 9 bases. Germline assignment: CDR1 KGHSH and CDR2 LQKENI. The V gene end was trimmed by 5 bases and the J gene end by 5 bases; junction bases not matched to a gene: 9. The CDR3 is 16 residues long. In DNA, the CDR3 is TGTGCCAGCTCATCGAAAGTCGGGACAGGGAATGAAAAACTGTTTTTT. Translating gives CASSSKVGTGNEKLFF.